A selection of T cell receptor beta chains follows, all from one sample in a study of control samples from healthy donors and cancer patients. TCRdb keeps only in-frame clones here, not all; method: immunoSEQ multiplex PCR. The sample has 170,000 or so clones, just under 95% seen once. The sequencing sample was made of blood. The receptors derive from a man between 18 and 35 years old in good health. CDR3s leave out the opening cysteine and the closing phenylalanine or tryptophan.

V | CDR3
TRBV3-1/TRBV3-2 | ASSQGSNQPQH
TRBV5-1 | ASSEISGGIGTQY
TRBV29-1 | SAQRQGARKLF
TRBV19 | ASSIRRGGTDTQY
TRBV6-5 | ASSYSADYEQY
TRBV14 | ASSQDRLPGPGNTIY
TRBV12-3/TRBV12-4 | ASSYGTNTEAF
TRBV9 | ASSPGGGDGNTIY
TRBV30 | AWSWTSGEQF
TRBV4-1 | ASSRGTQVGEKLF
TRBV5-6 | ASSLAAGNTGELF
TRBV4-1 | ASSLIPGLANSYNEQF
TRBV6-6 | ASSPQAGTVSGNTIY
TRBV30 | AWSLTGNEQF
TRBV2 | ASNRQDYGYT
TRBV2 | ASSKQTGGRDGYT
TRBV9 | ASSPLMTNEKLF
TRBV18 | ASSPDINQPQH
TRBV5-1 | ASSLRPGDQPQH
TRBV24-1 | ATSGAVTGELF
TRBV25-1 | ASTSSGNTIY
TRBV10-1 | ASSKVRVTYEQY
TRBV28 | ASSLTALNYGYT
TRBV19 | ASNNGLAGLNEQF
TRBV27 | ASSTRWQGSSYEQY
TRBV6-5 | ASRLDSYTEAF
TRBV15 | ATSRDFLASYEQY
TRBV12-3/TRBV12-4 | ASSPTSTDTQY
TRBV28 | ASSFPSQRGEQY
TRBV29-1 | SVQAGRQGSKDTQY
TRBV30 | AERTSGANVLT
TRBV5-6 | ASSLLAGNTIY
TRBV5-1 | ASSLVAGTGDYGYT
TRBV4-1 | ASSQEGLAGAKMKETQY
TRBV18 | ASSLTGTGNEQY
TRBV7-9 | ASSVGDFYGYT
TRBV5-1 | ASSFGLSTDTQY
TRBV5-8 | ASSLEAEINEKLF
TRBV21-1 | ATRLRTGRKDGYT
TRBV9 | ASSGVGSTDTQY